The clone carrying this T cell receptor (beta chain) was found a few times. Its antigen remains unknown. This specimen comes from a study of cytomegalovirus exposure and HLA in healthy donors. At the level of the study: As released early, the data held 70 million to 95 million unique TCRs from HLA-typed donors.

The PCR was carried out with 60 Vbeta primers and 13 Jbeta primers. The assay was immunoSEQ multiplex PCR, and TCRdb's table has in-frame clones only and misses some. Here the sample spans 150,000 to 200,000 clones, 70% to 90% being singletons. Germline V lookup: CDR1 SGHNT, CDR2 YYREEE (reference sequence). This CDR3 contains 13 residues. Trimming cost V 5 bases and J 6 bases, with 12 bases left between them. Study-wide results and limits: Researchers reported in a later analysis that a missense DCLRE1C variant was tied to TCR beta V- and J-gene trimming.

This chain uses TRBV5-4 with TRBJ2-1; D call uncertain. Sequencing was done on a sample of PBMCs. The sequence came from a man in his late teens or twenties in good health and CMV-seropositive. CDR3 in DNA: TGTGCCAGCAGTGCCCCCCAGCGCAATGAGCAGTTCTTC. Protein sequence: CASSAPQRNEQFF.